These T cell receptor beta chains were read from a single sample in a study of T cells in Graves' hyperthyroidism and ophthalmopathy. TCRdb passed the multiplex PCR reads through MiXCR, listing each CDR3 protein once. The sample carries 500,000 to 650,000 distinct CDR3 sequences, 17% recorded once. Sample: blood. These receptors were taken from a woman younger than 35 with Graves' ophthalmopathy. Each CDR3 is given with its conserved first and last residue. The order of the fields is V gene, CDR3 length, J gene, CDR3 protein.

TRBV5-4	16	TRBJ2-2	CASSPDGTHHTGELFF
TRBV10-2	17	TRBJ2-5	CASSEPLPNGGGETQYF
TRBV3-1	16	TRBJ2-3	CASSPSKGLITDTQYF
TRBV7-6	13	TRBJ1-2	CASSLEAGGGYTF
TRBV3-1	16	TRBJ2-7	CASSQGRTGGNDEQYF
TRBV15	12	TRBJ1-4	CATSRDKGKLFF
TRBV6-2/TRBV6-3	17	TRBJ1-5	CASSYSIPGNSNQPQHF
TRBV20-1	15	TRBJ2-3	CSATQSGGAADTQYF
TRBV12-3/TRBV12-4	16	TRBJ1-2	CASSLALDGSVHGYTF
TRBV5-1	17	TRBJ1-1	CASSLGPEGTANTEAFF
TRBV27	15	TRBJ2-1	CASSSQGAGYNEQFF
TRBV7-2	15	TRBJ2-1	CASSSHGGRNNEQFF
TRBV4-3	13	TRBJ2-2	CANSQGDTGELFF
TRBV6-1	13	TRBJ1-1	CASRPMSYTEAFF
TRBV27	15	TRBJ2-2	CASSLSVAGTGELFF
TRBV30	14	TRBJ2-7	CAWSDWEASYEQYF
TRBV13	17	TRBJ2-3	CASSTRPSGGAGSTQYF
TRBV19	13	TRBJ1-1	CASTWASNTGAFF
TRBV9	15	TRBJ1-4	CASSVEGRADEKLFF
TRBV19	13	TRBJ2-4	CASTPRGKNIQYF
TRBV2	13	TRBJ2-1	CASRQATGNEQFF
TRBV7-6	14	TRBJ2-7	CASSSSGPSYEQYF
TRBV9	16	TRBJ1-1	CASSPEDRGVNTEAFF
TRBV2	15	TRBJ2-2	CASTEGRTNTGELFF
TRBV20-1	14	TRBJ2-7	CSARDRMSGYEQYF
TRBV29-1	12	TRBJ1-3	CSVRTTGNTIYF
TRBV6-2/TRBV6-3	11	TRBJ2-1	CASSYSNEQFF
TRBV7-4	13	TRBJ2-7	CASSRTVPYEQYF
TRBV7-2	14	TRBJ2-7	CASSYGTFSYEQYF